Each of the 10 T cell receptor beta chains below was sequenced from the same sample in a study of blood T cell repertoires in COVID-19. Data came from immunoSEQ multiplex PCR; TCRdb stores just in-frame clones and leaves some out. The sample has fewer than 200,000 clones; 84% are singletons. Specimen: peripheral blood. These receptors all stem from a man aged 40-49 years who had recovered from COVID-19.

The J gene is TRBJ1-5, the V gene TRBV6-5, with a weak D call TRBD1 (6 bases). Germline values: CDR1 MNHEY, CDR2 SVGAGI. Trimming stripped 2 bases from V and 10 bases from J, with 12 bases between. The CDR3 has 13 residues. CDR3 nucleotides: TGTGCCAGCAGTTACCAGGGCAGGGGTCCCCAGCATTTT. Protein sequence: CASSYQGRGPQHF.

This clone was observed a few times. V usage is TRBV6-9 and J usage is TRBJ2-3, with D possibly being TRBD1 (7 bases). CDR1 is MNHGY and CDR2 is SVAAGI in the germline V gene. V was pared by 7 bases and J by 5 bases, with 16 bases between. The CDR3 has 14 amino acids. The CDR3 here is CASTPGGGRDTQYF. In DNA form, the CDR3 reads TGTGCCAGCACCCCCGGAGGGGGCAGAGATACGCAGTATTTT.

The V and J genes are TRBV6-5 and TRBJ1-1, with 10 nucleotides matching TRBD1. The CDR3 consists of 13 residues. The V gene's germline CDR1 is MNHEY and CDR2 SVGAGI. The J segment lost 10 bases and the V segment lost 4 bases, leaving 6 bases of the junction unmatched. CDR3 bases: TGTGCCAGCAGTTCACCGGGACAGGGGAGAGCTTTCTTT. Translated: CASSSPGQGRAFF.

V and J are TRBV7-2 and TRBJ2-7; 9 bases agree with TRBD2. This CDR3 comprises 13 residues. The V and J ends lost 6 bases and 4 bases, in that order; junction bases with no gene match: 4. The germline V gene has CDR1 SGHTA and CDR2 FQGNSA. Here the CDR3 reads CASRSTSGYEQYF. CDR3 nucleotide sequence: TGTGCCAGCAGATCGACTAGCGGATACGAGCAGTACTTC.

This clone was seen more than once but under ten times. V and J are TRBV11-2 and TRBJ1-2; D gene ambiguous. The germline V and J ends were trimmed by 6 bases and 2 bases, with 10 bases remaining between them. The CDR3 sequence is 13 residues long. Germline V lookup: CDR1 SGHAT, CDR2 FQNNGV. This chain's CDR3 is CASSPDGNYGYTF. CDR3 DNA: TGTGCCAGCAGTCCCGACGGGAACTATGGCTACACCTTC. The entire variable domain, with the rest obtained from reference TRBV11-2 and TRBJ1-2, is as follows: EAGVAQSPRYKIIEKRQSVAFWCNPISGHATLYWYQQILGQGPKLLIQFQNNGVVDDSQLPKDRFSAERLKGVDSTLKIQPAKLEDSAVYLCASSPDGNYGYTFGSGTRLTVV.

The rearrangement links TRBV19 to TRBJ2-1; 7 positions match TRBD1. V lost 6 bases and J lost 10; bases outside the gene matches: 6. This CDR3 is built from 12 residues. CDR1 is LNHDA, CDR2 SQIVND, per germline (reference sequence). The CDR3 region is CASSRQGYEQFF. Written as DNA, the CDR3 is TGTGCCAGTAGCCGACAGGGATACGAGCAGTTCTTC.

This chain uses TRBV6-6 with TRBJ2-7; TRBD1 agrees at 10 bases. In germline, CDR1 is MNHNY, CDR2 SVGAGI (reference sequence). Trimming at V came to 5 bases and at J to 4 bases, leaving 8 bases not matched to a gene. This CDR3 is 15 amino acids long. The DNA for the CDR3 is TGTGCCAGCAGTGGGACAGGGGCTTTTAGGTACGAGCAGTACTTC. This codes for CASSGTGAFRYEQYF.

The chain links TRBV5-6 to TRBJ2-7; D is uncertain. Germline CDR1 and CDR2: SGHDT and YYEEEE. The CDR3 consists of 13 residues. Between the trimmed V and J ends, which lost 0 bases and 3 bases, there was a span of 7 bases. CDR3 in amino acids: CASSLDSFYEQYF. The CDR3, as DNA: TGTGCCAGCAGCTTGGACAGTTTCTACGAGCAGTACTTC.

The rearrangement uses TRBV20-1 and TRBJ2-7; 15 bases fit TRBD2. CDR3 length equals 16 residues. Germline CDR1 and CDR2: DFQATT and SNEGSKA (reference sequence). The V segment lost 5 bases and the J segment 6 bases; nucleotides outside the gene matches: 11. The CDR3 DNA reads as TGCAGTGCTGGTGGACTAGCGGGAGGGCCTTCTGGCGAGCAGTACTTC. This gives the protein CSAGGLAGGPSGEQYF.

The V and J genes are TRBV7-3 and TRBJ2-6, with 7 nucleotides matching TRBD1. J lost 2 bases, V lost 1 base, and 2 bases had no gene match. This CDR3 contains 16 residues. CDR1 and CDR2 (germline): SGHTA, FQGTGA. The chain's CDR3 is CASSLRQGAGANVLTF. The CDR3, as DNA: TGTGCCAGCAGCTTAAGACAGGGAGCTGGGGCCAACGTCCTGACTTTC.